This passage covers 12 T cell receptor beta chains from one sample sequenced in a study of blood T cells in healthy people across ages. PCR was performed a second time for about 7 to 12 cycles using a sample-barcoded 5' primer and a J-beta primer mix. MiXCR, run by TCRdb on the 5' RACE reads, gives a single entry per CDR3 protein. The table has some 1.4 million distinct CDR3 sequences, around 42% seen once. The sequencing sample was made of blood. The receptors were gathered from a woman between 18 and 29 years old in good health.

This clonotype was recorded only once. One base away lies a much larger clone, so this may be a sequencing read error. The genes are TRBV7-2 and TRBJ2-7, with D perhaps TRBD2 (5 bases). Germline CDR1 SGHTA, CDR2 FQGNSA. V lost 7 bases and J 6 bases, leaving 19 bases between the germline ends. This CDR3 comprises 14 residues. The CDR3 sequence is CASNPTGGMGEQYF. CDR3 bases: TGTGCCAGCAACCCCACCGGAGGTATGGGCGAGCAGTACTTC.

The chain recombines TRBV13 with TRBJ2-1; no clear D gene. Trimming left V 0 bases short and J 2 bases short, with 8 bases between. Germline CDR1 and CDR2: PRHDT and FYEKMQ (reference sequence). The CDR3 is made up of 15 amino acids. The CDR3, as DNA: TGTGCCAGCAGCTTAGGGACAAACACCTACAATGAGCAGTTCTTC. This translates into CASSLGTNTYNEQFF.

This clonotype was counted only a few times. J is TRBJ2-7 and V is TRBV20-1, with D possibly TRBD2 on 5 matching bases. Germline lookup yields CDR1 DFQATT and CDR2 SNEGSKA (reference sequence). Trimming shortened V by 0 bases and J by 2 bases, and 17 bases separated the two germline ends. This CDR3 region has 16 residues. The CDR3 nucleotides are TGCAGTGCTAGAGATTTAATAGGACTGGGCACCTACGAGCAGTACTTC. Translation gives CSARDLIGLGTYEQYF.

The rearrangement uses TRBV20-1 and TRBJ2-3; possible D gene TRBD1, 5 bases. Germline loops: CDR1 DFQATT, CDR2 SNEGSKA (reference sequence). V lost 5 bases and J 3 bases, leaving 15 bases between the germline ends. CDR3 length: 14 amino acids. CDR3 residues: CSAGVGSGTDTQYF. For the CDR3, the DNA is TGCAGTGCTGGCGTGGGCTCAGGGACAGATACGCAGTATTTT.

A single count supports this clonotype. In DNA form, the CDR3 reads TGCAGTGCCAGCGGGAAGACAGATACGCAGTATTTT. Encoded protein: CSASGKTDTQYF. The chain couples TRBV20-1 to TRBJ2-3; 7 positions agree with TRBD2. The V gene end was trimmed by 6 bases and the J gene end by 3 bases; junction bases not matched to a gene: 3. The V gene's germline CDR1 is DFQATT and CDR2 SNEGSKA (reference sequence). The CDR3 is 12 amino acids.

A few counts support this clonotype. The V gene is TRBV7-2, the J gene TRBJ1-2; TRBD1 matches at 7 bases. Per germline, CDR1 SGHTA and CDR2 FQGNSA. This CDR3 has 15 amino acids. V dropped 5 bases and J dropped 7; count of bases not matched to a gene: 13. The CDR3 nucleotides read TGTGCCAGCAGCCCCGAGACAGGGAACTTTTTTGGCTACACCTTC. It is translated as CASSPETGNFFGYTF.

This chain connects TRBV2 to TRBJ2-1; D may be TRBD1 or TRBD2 (5 bases each). Germline loops: CDR1 SNHLY, CDR2 FYNNEI. V gave up 7 bases and J gave up 9 bases, with 10 bases separating them. The CDR3 is 11 amino acids. The CDR3 region is CASTRGSEQFF. In nucleotides, the CDR3 is TGTGCCAGCACGAGGGGTAGTGAGCAGTTCTTC.

The chain recombines TRBV20-1 with TRBJ2-1, with 7 bases lining up with TRBD2. The CDR3 extends over 13 amino acids. Germline loops: CDR1 DFQATT, CDR2 SNEGSKA (reference sequence). J lost 9 bases, V lost 6 bases, and 11 bases had no gene match. Written as DNA, the CDR3 is TGCAGTGCAGCGGGCGGGAGCATCATTGAGCAGTTCTTC. Its translation is CSAAGGSIIEQFF.

This clonotype has a count of ten or more. CDR3 bases: TGCAGCGTTGAAGATAACAGTAAGTCCTACGAGCAGTACTTC. Protein sequence: CSVEDNSKSYEQYF. The chain uses TRBV29-1 and TRBJ2-7; D uncertain. The CDR3 runs 14 residues. V was cut by 0 bases and J by 1 base, with 10 bases left in between. From germline, CDR1 is SQVTM and CDR2 ANQGSEA.

This clonotype was found a few times. The rearrangement joins TRBV29-1 to TRBJ2-1; D remains ambiguous. The DNA matches TRBJ2-7 better at its end, which makes the J call doubtful. CDR1 and CDR2 (germline): SQVTM, ANQGSEA. This CDR3 comprises 14 residues. The CDR3 is CSARSTSSYNEQYF. In DNA form, the CDR3 reads TGCAGCGCTAGGAGCACGAGCTCCTACAATGAGCAGTACTTC.

The chain has TRBV4-1 and TRBJ1-2; D gene uncertain. V was cut by 1 base and J by 4 bases, with 7 bases left in between. CDR1 MGHRA and CDR2 YSYEKL come from the germline V gene. The CDR3 runs 13 residues. The CDR3 here is CASSQVFGYGYTF. The CDR3 bases are TGCGCCAGCAGCCAAGTCTTTGGCTATGGCTACACCTTC.

The chain employs TRBV6-2 or TRBV6-3 and TRBJ2-3; 7 bases are a match to TRBD1. Germline lookup yields CDR1 MNHEY and CDR2 SVGEGT. V gave up 2 bases and J gave up 14 bases; unmatched junction bases: 7. The CDR3 extends over 12 amino acids. This CDR3 reads CASSYGGQLSYF. The CDR3 DNA reads TGTGCCAGCAGTTACGGGGGACAGCTGTCGTATTTT.